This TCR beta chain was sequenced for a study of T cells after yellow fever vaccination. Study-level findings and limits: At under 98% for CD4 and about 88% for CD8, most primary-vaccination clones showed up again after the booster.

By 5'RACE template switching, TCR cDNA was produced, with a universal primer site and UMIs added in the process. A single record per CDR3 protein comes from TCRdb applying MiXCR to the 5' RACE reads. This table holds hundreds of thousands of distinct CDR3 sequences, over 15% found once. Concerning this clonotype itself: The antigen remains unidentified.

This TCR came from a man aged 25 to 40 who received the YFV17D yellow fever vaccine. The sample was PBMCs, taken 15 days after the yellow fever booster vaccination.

The CDR3 sequence is CASSRINQPQHF. The DNA for the CDR3 is TGTGCCAGCAGCCGTATTAATCAGCCCCAGCATTTT. The chain couples TRBV7-9 to TRBJ1-5; D unresolved. Trimming shortened V by 5 bases and J by 4 bases, and 6 bases separated the two germline ends. The germline V gene has CDR1 SEHNR and CDR2 FQNEAQ (reference sequence). The length of the CDR3 is 12 residues.